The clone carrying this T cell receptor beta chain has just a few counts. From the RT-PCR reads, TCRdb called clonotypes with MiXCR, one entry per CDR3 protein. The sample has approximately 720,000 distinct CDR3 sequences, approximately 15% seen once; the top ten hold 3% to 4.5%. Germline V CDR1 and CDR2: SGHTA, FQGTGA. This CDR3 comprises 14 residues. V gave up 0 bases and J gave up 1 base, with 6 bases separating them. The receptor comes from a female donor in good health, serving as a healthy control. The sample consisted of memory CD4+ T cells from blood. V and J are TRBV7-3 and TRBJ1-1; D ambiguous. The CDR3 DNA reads TGTGCCAGCAGCTTAACCGACGGGAACACTGAAGCTTTCTTT. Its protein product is CASSLTDGNTEAFF.